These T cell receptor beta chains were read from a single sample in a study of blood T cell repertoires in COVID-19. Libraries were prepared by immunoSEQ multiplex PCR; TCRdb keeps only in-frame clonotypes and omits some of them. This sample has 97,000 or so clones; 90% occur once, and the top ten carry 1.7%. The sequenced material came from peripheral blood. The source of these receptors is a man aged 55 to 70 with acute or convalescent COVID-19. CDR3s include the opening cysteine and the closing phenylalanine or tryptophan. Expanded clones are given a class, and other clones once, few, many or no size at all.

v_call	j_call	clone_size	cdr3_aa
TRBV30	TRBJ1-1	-	CAWSVGTGVYTEAFF
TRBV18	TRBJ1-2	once	CASSPRDSHYGYTF
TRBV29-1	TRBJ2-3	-	CSVDPGTDTQYF
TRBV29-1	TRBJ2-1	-	CSVDGQRGDNEQFF
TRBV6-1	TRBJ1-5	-	CASSEVQGAGQPQHF
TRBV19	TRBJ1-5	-	CASSEDRGIGNQPQHF
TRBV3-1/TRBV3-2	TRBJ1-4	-	CASSRGQTATNEKLFF
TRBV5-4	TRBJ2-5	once	CASSLGTLQETQYF
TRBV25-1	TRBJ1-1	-	CASSGQGITEAFF
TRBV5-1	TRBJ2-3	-	CASTGGGTDTQYF
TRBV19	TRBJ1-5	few	CASSIEGQRRNQPQHF
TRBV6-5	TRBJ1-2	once	CASRRTGGWGYTF
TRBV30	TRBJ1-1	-	CARTQGSSTEAFF
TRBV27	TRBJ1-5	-	CASRREGSNQPQHF
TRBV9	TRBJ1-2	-	CASSASGYANYGYTF
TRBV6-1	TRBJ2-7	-	CASSEAGTGAAQYF
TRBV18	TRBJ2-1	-	CASSPRGRKDNEQFF
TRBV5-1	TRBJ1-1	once	CASSALQVLNTEAFF
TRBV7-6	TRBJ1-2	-	CASSPRTGEAYGYTF
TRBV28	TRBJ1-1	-	CASSSPGQGPVEAFF
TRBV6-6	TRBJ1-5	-	CASSSGQGSGNQPQHF
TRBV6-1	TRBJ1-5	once	CASSEGGQVPQHF
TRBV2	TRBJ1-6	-	CASSPQGPDNSPLHF
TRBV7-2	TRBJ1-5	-	CASSSRQGALQPQHF
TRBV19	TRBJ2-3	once	CASSSRQGRGDLTDTQYF
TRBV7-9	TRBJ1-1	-	CASSAKTGNTEAFF
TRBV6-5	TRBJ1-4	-	CASSFSWTDNLEKLFF
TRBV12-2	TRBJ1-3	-	CASRLAMSSGNTIYF
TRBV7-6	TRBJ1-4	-	CASSLARGGNEKLFF
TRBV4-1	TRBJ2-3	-	CASSQDGTVTDTQYF
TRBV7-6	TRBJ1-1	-	CASTSRGYTEAFF
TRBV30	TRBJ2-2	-	CAWSVKGAVGELFF
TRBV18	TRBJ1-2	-	CASSRLSEDYGYTF
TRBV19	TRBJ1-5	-	CASQWAGNQPQHF
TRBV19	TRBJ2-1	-	CASRGSHSYNEQFF
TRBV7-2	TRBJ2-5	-	CASSLGAETQYF
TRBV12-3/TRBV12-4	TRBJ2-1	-	CASTRDRYNEQFF
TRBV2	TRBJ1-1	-	CASSRTGNRGTEAFF
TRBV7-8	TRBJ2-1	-	CASSPRTESYNEQFF
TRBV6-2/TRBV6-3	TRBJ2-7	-	CASSYREGSSYEQYF
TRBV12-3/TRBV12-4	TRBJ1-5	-	CASSDTDQPQHF
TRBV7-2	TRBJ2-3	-	CASSEGQPLSEYF
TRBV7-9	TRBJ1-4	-	CASSFHRGTTNEKLFF
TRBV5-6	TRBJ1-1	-	CASSFPGRGTEAFF
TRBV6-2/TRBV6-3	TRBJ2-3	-	CASSSLNPPGQGAGDTQYF
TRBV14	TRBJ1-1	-	CASSDRVWGTEAFF